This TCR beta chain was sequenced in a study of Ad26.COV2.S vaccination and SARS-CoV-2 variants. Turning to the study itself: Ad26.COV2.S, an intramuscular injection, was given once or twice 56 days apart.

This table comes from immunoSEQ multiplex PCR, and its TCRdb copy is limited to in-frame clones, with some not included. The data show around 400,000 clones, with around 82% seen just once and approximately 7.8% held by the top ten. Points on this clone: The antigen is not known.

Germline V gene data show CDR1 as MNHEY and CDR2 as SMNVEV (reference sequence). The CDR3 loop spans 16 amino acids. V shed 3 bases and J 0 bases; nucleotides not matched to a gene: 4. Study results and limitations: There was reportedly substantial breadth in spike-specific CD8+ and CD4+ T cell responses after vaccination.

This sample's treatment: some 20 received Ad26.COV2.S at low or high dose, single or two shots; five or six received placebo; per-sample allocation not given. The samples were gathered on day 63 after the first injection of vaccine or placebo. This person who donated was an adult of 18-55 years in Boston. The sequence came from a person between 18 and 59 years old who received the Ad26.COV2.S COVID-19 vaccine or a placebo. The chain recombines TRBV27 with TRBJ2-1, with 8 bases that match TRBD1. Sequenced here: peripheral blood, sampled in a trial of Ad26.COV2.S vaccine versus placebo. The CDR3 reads CASSFRDRPSYNEQFF. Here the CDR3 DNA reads TGTGCCAGCAGTTTCCGGGACAGGCCCTCCTACAATGAGCAGTTCTTC.